The T cell receptor (beta chain) described here comes from a study of CD8 T cells in Susac syndrome. Study results and caveats: Individuals included in the TCR sequencing and HLA analysis were acknowledged by the study to be relatively few in number.

Concerning this clonotype itself: Antigen unknown.

The multiple sclerosis control group was made up of treatment-naive patients with stable or active relapsing-remitting disease. CDR1 is GTSNPN, CDR2 SVGIG, per germline (reference sequence). V was clipped by 3 bases and J by 5 bases; unmatched bases: 5. The CDR3 is 13 amino acids. With random hexamers, reverse transcription was performed on roughly 0.45 to 1 ug of RNA. The amplification used immunoSEQ multiplex PCR on TCR beta CDR3; it spanned 54 Vbeta and 13 Jbeta. TCRdb re-called the immunoSEQ multiplex PCR reads with MiXCR, one entry per CDR3 protein. The sample consists of 300,000 to 350,000 distinct CDR3 sequences, about 91% of them appearing once.

What was sequenced was CD4+ T cells from PBMCs. The clonotype originates from a human donor with multiple sclerosis. The genes are TRBV30 and TRBJ2-5, with TRBD1 matching 8 bases. In DNA form, the CDR3 reads TGTGCCTGGAGGTCAGGGGGCATGGAGACCCAGTACTTC. This encodes CAWRSGGMETQYF.